These 13 T cell receptor beta chains originate from one sample sequenced in a study of T cell responses to AZD1222 COVID-19 vaccine. Repertoires were generated with immunoSEQ multiplex PCR, while TCRdb's copy carries only in-frame clones and drops some. The table has around 150,000 clones, around 95% seen once. Sequencing was performed on peripheral blood, taken on day 0 of AZD1222 vaccination. These receptors came from an adult in good health.

V is TRBV7-8 and J is TRBJ2-4, with 10 bases fitting TRBD1. Germline CDR1 and CDR2: SGHVS and FQNEAQ. V was clipped by 0 bases and J by 6 bases; unmatched bases: 5. The CDR3 sequence is 16 residues long. CDR3 loop: CASSLAPTGGTNIQYF. CDR3 DNA: TGTGCCAGCAGCTTAGCGCCGACAGGGGGCACAAACATTCAGTACTTC.

J is TRBJ1-2 and V is TRBV11-2, with 7 bases matching TRBD1. The CDR3 runs to 12 residues. The V and J ends lost 5 bases and 8 bases, in that order; junction bases with no gene match: 5. The germline gives CDR1 SGHAT, CDR2 FQNNGV. The CDR3 DNA reads TGTGCCAGCAGCCCAGGGGGGGTCGGCTACACCTTC. This encodes CASSPGGVGYTF.

This sequence joins TRBV7-6 and TRBJ1-5; D call uncertain. In germline, CDR1 is SGHVS, CDR2 FNYEAQ. Trimming removed 3 bases from V and 6 bases from J, with 9 bases in between. The CDR3 totals 13 residues. DNA of the CDR3: TGTGCCAGCAGCTTGGGATGGGGTCAGCCCCAGCATTTT. Translating gives CASSLGWGQPQHF.

J is TRBJ1-5 and V is TRBV6-2 or TRBV6-3, with D hard to call. This CDR3 is 14 amino acids long. V gave up 0 bases and J gave up 4 bases, with 7 bases separating them. Germline V gene sequence: CDR1 MNHEY, CDR2 SVGEGT. CDR3 bases: TGTGCCAGCAGTTACTCGGGTTTTAATCAGCCCCAGCATTTT. This gives the protein CASSYSGFNQPQHF.

CDR3 sequence reads: CASSPRTSGGGSSNEQFF. The CDR3, as DNA: TGCGCCAGCAGCCCCCGGACTAGCGGGGGGGGAAGTAGCAATGAGCAGTTCTTC. The chain is built from TRBV5-1 and TRBJ2-1; TRBD2 aligns across 15 bases. Germline V lookup: CDR1 SGHRS, CDR2 YFSETQ. The ends lost 4 bases at V and 6 bases at J; junction bases unmatched: 11. The CDR3 totals 18 residues.

V and J are TRBV5-1 and TRBJ1-1; TRBD1 is a possible D gene (5 bases). V was shortened by 4 bases and J by 1 base, with 11 bases between the two germline ends. The CDR3 is 14 amino acids. Germline CDR1 and CDR2: SGHRS and YFSETQ. CDR3: CASSPGPSNTEAFF. In nucleotides, the CDR3 is TGCGCCAGCAGCCCGGGACCGTCGAACACTGAAGCTTTCTTT. Full variable domain (remainder filled in from reference TRBV5-1 and TRBJ1-1): KAGVTQTPRYLIKTRGQQVTLSCSPISGHRSVSWYQQTPGQGLQFLFEYFSETQRNKGNFPGRFSGRQFSNSRSEMNVSTLELGDSALYLCASSPGPSNTEAFFGQGTRLTVV.

The rearrangement links TRBV5-4 to TRBJ2-4; the D is unclear. The ends were cut back, 0 bases at V and 0 bases at J, with 10 bases in the middle. The CDR3 loop spans 16 amino acids. Germline V gene sequence: CDR1 SGHNT, CDR2 YYREEE (reference sequence). The CDR3 DNA follows: TGTGCCAGCAGCTTGGCTCAATCAGGAGCCAAAAACATTCAGTACTTC. It encodes CASSLAQSGAKNIQYF.

The rearrangement uses TRBV2 and TRBJ1-3; D may be TRBD1 (6 bases). The CDR3 runs to 14 residues. CDR1 SNHLY and CDR2 FYNNEI come from the germline V gene. Trimming pared 6 bases from V and 0 bases from J, leaving 9 bases between. The CDR3 nucleotides read TGTGCCAGCAGGGGACAATACTCTGGAAACACCATATATTTT. This sequence encodes CASRGQYSGNTIYF.

This chain connects TRBV3-1 (or the pseudogene TRBV3-2) to TRBJ1-1; no clear D. Per germline, CDR1 LGHDT and CDR2 YNNKEL (reference sequence). The V gene lost 4 bases and the J gene lost 6 bases, with 18 bases spanning the gap. The CDR3 has 15 residues. The CDR3 region is CASSPVEVLGAEAFF. The CDR3 region has the DNA TGTGCCAGCAGCCCCGTCGAAGTTTTAGGCGCTGAAGCTTTCTTT.

The V gene is TRBV6-2 or TRBV6-3, the J gene TRBJ1-5; perhaps TRBD1 as D (5 bases). CDR1 and CDR2 from the germline V gene are MNHEY and SVGEGT. V lost 5 bases and J lost 0, with 17 bases in between. The length of the CDR3 is 17 residues. Written as DNA, the CDR3 is TGTGCCAGCAGTACACACCAGGGTAAAAATAGCAATCAGCCCCAGCATTTT. Amino acid sequence: CASSTHQGKNSNQPQHF.

The V call is TRBV19, the J call TRBJ2-2, with a weak D call TRBD1 (5 bases). The CDR3 contains 15 residues. Trimming left V 5 bases short and J 3 bases short, with 13 bases between. CDR1 and CDR2 from the germline V gene are LNHDA and SQIVND (reference sequence). The CDR3 region is CASSGIRVDTGELFF. The CDR3 coding sequence is TGTGCCAGTAGTGGGATCAGGGTCGACACCGGGGAGCTGTTTTTT. The complete variable domain, with remaining parts taken from reference TRBV19 and TRBJ2-2, reads DGGITQSPKYLFRKEGQNVTLSCEQNLNHDAMYWYRQDPGQGLRLIYYSQIVNDFQKGDIAEGYSVSREKKESFPLTVTSAQKNPTAFYLCASSGIRVDTGELFFGEGSRLTVL.

This rearrangement joins TRBV2 to TRBJ1-1; no reliable D call. Deletions cut 5 bases from V and 3 bases from J, with 1 base between. The CDR3 spans 10 residues. Per the germline V gene, CDR1 is SNHLY and CDR2 is FYNNEI. CDR3 sequence reads: CASSYTEAFF. The CDR3 DNA reads as TGTGCCAGCAGTTACACTGAAGCTTTCTTT.

The chain uses TRBV6-1 and TRBJ2-7; D is uncertain. The germline gives CDR1 MNHNS, CDR2 SASEGT. The CDR3 length is 13 residues. V was pared by 2 bases and J by 0 bases, with 5 bases between. The CDR3 sequence is CASSERPSYEQYV. The CDR3 nucleotides read TGTGCCAGCAGTGAACGCCCCTCCTACGAGCAGTACGTC.